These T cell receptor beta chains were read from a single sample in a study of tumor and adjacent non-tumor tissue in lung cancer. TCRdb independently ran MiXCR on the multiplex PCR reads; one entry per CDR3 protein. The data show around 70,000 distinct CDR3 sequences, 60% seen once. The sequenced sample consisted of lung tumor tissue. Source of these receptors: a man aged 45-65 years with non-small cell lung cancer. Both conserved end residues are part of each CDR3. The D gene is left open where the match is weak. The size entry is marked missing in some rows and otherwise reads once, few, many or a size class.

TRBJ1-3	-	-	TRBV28	TGTGCCAGCACCAACGGGGGCTCTGGAAACACCATATATTTT	CASTNGGSGNTIYF
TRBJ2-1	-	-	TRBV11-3	TGTGCCAGCAGCGCCAGCGGAACTAGCAGGAGATATGAGCAGTTCTTC	CASSASGTSRRYEQFF
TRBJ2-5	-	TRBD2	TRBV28	TGTGCCAGCAGTCGCCTATCGGGAGGCCGGGGAGAGACCCAGCACTTC	CASSRLSGGRGETQHF
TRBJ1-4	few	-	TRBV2	TGTGCCAGCAGTGACCCCGGAGGTTTCGGGGCAACTAATGAAAAACTGTTTTTT	CASSDPGGFGATNEKLFF
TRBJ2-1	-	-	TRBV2	TGTGCCAGCAATCCCAACCGGGGCGAGCAGTTCTTC	CASNPNRGEQFF
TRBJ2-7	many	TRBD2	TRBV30	TGTGCCTGGAGTCCCGGGACTAGCGTCTACGAGCAGTACTTC	CAWSPGTSVYEQYF
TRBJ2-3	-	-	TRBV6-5	TGTGCCAGCAGTTTGACAGACACAGATACGCGGTGTTTT	CASSLTDTDTRCF
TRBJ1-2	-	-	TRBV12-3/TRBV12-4	TGTGCCAGTAGTTTCTCGGGTTATGGCTACATCTTC	CASSFSGYGYIF
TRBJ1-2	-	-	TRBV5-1	TGCGCCAGCAGCTTGGTTCCGGGGGCGCCGGATGGCTACACCTTC	CASSLVPGAPDGYTF
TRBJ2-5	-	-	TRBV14	TGTGCCAGCAGCCAAGTAACCCAGTACGAGACCCAGTACTTC	CASSQVTQYETQYF
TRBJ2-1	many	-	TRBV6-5	TGTGCCAGCAGTTACGGGAAGGGTTTCCGTAAGGAGCAGTTCTTC	CASSYGKGFRKEQFF
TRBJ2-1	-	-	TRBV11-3	TGTGCCAGCAACATCGAAGGGCGATCCCGCGATGAGCACTTCTTC	CASNIEGRSRDEHFF
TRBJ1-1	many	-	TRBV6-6	TGTGCCAGCAGTTATGGCCGCCCCGGGAACACTGAAGCTTTCTTT	CASSYGRPGNTEAFF
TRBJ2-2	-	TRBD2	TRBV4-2	TGTGCCAGCAGCCAAGGTCCCGGGACTAGCGGGAGGGCCAACACAGGGGGGCTGTTATTT	CASSQGPGTSGRANTGGLLF
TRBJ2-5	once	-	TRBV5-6	TGTGCCGGCAGCCCGGGACTCAGGGAGACTCAGTACTTC	CAGSPGLRETQYF
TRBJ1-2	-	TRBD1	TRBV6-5	TGTGTCAGCAGTAGACAGGGGGCCCTTGGCCACACCTTC	CVSSRQGALGHTF
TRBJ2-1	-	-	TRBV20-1	TGCAGTGCTAGAACATACGCATCGACTTTTAGTCTGGGGGAGTACAATGAGCAGTCCTTC	CSARTYASTFSLGEYNEQSF
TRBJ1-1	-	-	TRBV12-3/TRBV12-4	TGTACCAGCTGCCTTGGGACGGTAGGGACTGAGACTTTCTTT	CTSCLGTVGTETFF
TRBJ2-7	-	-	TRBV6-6	TGTGCCAGCTGTTACTCGATCGTCAGGGGTCACTACGAGCAGTACTTT	CASCYSIVRGHYEQYF
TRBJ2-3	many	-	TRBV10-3	TGTGCCATCAGTGAGTCAGGAGGACTCACAGATACGCAGTATTTT	CAISESGGLTDTQYF
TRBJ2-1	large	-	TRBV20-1	TGCAGTGCTAGAGCATACCCATCGACTTTTAGTCTGGGGGAGTACAATGAGCAGTTCTTC	CSARAYPSTFSLGEYNEQFF
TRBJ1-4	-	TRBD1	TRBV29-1	TGCAGCCCCTGCCCGGACAGGGGGCTCGAAAAAGTGTTTTTT	CSPCPDRGLEKVFF
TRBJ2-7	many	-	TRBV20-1	TGCAGTGCTAGAGATCCAGACGAGCAGTACTTC	CSARDPDEQYF
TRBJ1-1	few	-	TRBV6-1	TGTGCCAGCAGTGAAGCGCGTGGGAGAGCTTTCTTT	CASSEARGRAFF
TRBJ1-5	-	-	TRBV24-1	TGTGCCACGAGTAAGGGGCAGGGCAATCTGCCCCAGCATTTT	CATSKGQGNLPQHF
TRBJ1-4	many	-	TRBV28	TGTGCCAGCAGTTTACGGGGGGGGACTAATGAAAAACTGTTTTTT	CASSLRGGTNEKLFF
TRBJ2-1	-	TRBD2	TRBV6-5	TGCGTCAGCAGTTACACCAACCCTAGCGGGGGGTACGATGAGCAGTTCTTC	CVSSYTNPSGGYDEQFF
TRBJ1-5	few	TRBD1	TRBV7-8	TGTGCCAGCAGCCGACAGGGGGCTTATAGCAATCAGCCCCAGCATTTT	CASSRQGAYSNQPQHF
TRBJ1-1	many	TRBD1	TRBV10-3	TGTGCCATCAGTGACCCCGGGACAGGGTTCACTGAAGCTTTCTTT	CAISDPGTGFTEAFF
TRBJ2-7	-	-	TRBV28	TGTGCCAGCAGTCAAATAGCGAGAGGGAACGAGCAGTACTTC	CASSQIARGNEQYF
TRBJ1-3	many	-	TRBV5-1	TGCGCCAGCAGCCCCGTGGCGTCCCCCGGAAACACCACATATTTT	CASSPVASPGNTTYF
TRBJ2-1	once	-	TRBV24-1	TGTGCCACCGGTGATTCCGGACGGGCAGACAATGAGCAGTTCTTC	CATGDSGRADNEQFF
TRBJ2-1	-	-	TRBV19	TGTGCCAGTCCCGTAAGGGGGACCGACAATGAGCAGTCCTTC	CASPVRGTDNEQSF
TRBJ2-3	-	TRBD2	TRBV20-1	TGCTGTGCGGCGGGGGGTGCAGATACGCAGTATTTT	CCAAGGADTQYF
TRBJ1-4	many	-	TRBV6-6	TGTGCCAGTTCCGGAGGGGGACGTGAAAAACTGTTTTTT	CASSGGGREKLFF
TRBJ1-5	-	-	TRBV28	-	CASRSWGAGSNQPHHF
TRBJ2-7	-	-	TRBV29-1	TGCAGCGTTGTAGGCAGGTTTAGACTCTCCGGAGTCTGCGAGCAGTACTTC	CSVVGRFRLSGVCEQYF